This entry lists 15 T cell receptor beta chains sequenced from one sample in a study of blood T cell repertoires in COVID-19. Sequencing used immunoSEQ multiplex PCR; TCRdb keeps in-frame clones, though not all of them. This sample has roughly 700,000 clones, with over 80% found just once. Sample: peripheral blood. These TCRs come from a woman aged 18-29 years with acute or convalescent COVID-19.

The chain has TRBV9 and TRBJ2-5; D not resolved. Germline V gives CDR1 SGDLS, CDR2 YYNGEE. CDR3 size: 14 residues. V was trimmed by 0 bases and J by 1 base, leaving 7 bases between them. CDR3 region: CASSVDNGQETQYF. CDR3 in DNA: TGTGCCAGCAGCGTAGATAACGGCCAAGAGACCCAGTACTTC.

The count of this clone is one. This chain links TRBV7-2 with TRBJ1-6; 9 bases agree with TRBD1. The trim removed 5 bases at V and 6 bases at J, leaving 5 bases unmatched. From germline, CDR1 is SGHTA and CDR2 FQGNSA. The CDR3 runs to 15 residues. This CDR3 reads CASSPDRGGNSPLHF. CDR3 bases: TGTGCCAGCAGCCCGGACAGGGGAGGTAATTCACCCCTCCACTTT.

The gene calls are TRBV6-5 and TRBJ2-7, with 8 bases fitting TRBD1. The CDR3 totals 14 residues. Unmatched junction bases numbered 8, after V lost 7 bases and J lost 3 bases. Germline V gene sequence: CDR1 MNHEY, CDR2 SVGAGI. The CDR3 sequence is CASTSSDRVYEQYF. Written as DNA, the CDR3 is TGTGCCAGCACTTCCTCGGACAGGGTCTACGAGCAGTACTTC.

This chain links TRBV6-4 with TRBJ1-2, with D possibly matching TRBD1 (6 bases). The ends were cut back, 2 bases at V and 2 bases at J, with 18 bases in the middle. Per the germline V gene, CDR1 is MRHNA and CDR2 is SNTAGT. The length of the CDR3 is 17 residues. The CDR3 loop reads CASSDEGGAPMNYGYTF. CDR3 nucleotide sequence: TGTGCCAGCAGTGACGAAGGGGGTGCCCCTATGAACTATGGCTACACCTTC.

The V call is TRBV19, the J call TRBJ1-3; TRBD1 matches 10 bases. Germline lookup yields CDR1 LNHDA and CDR2 SQIVND (reference sequence). Germline trimming cut 3 bases from V and 1 base from J; bases unmatched to any gene: 9. The CDR3 has 18 residues. For the CDR3, the DNA is TGTGCCAGTAGTATCCATTTCCGGGACAGGGGATCTGGAAACACCATATATTTT. It is translated as CASSIHFRDRGSGNTIYF.

V gene TRBV11-2 combines with J gene TRBJ2-3; tentative D call: TRBD2 (5 bases). The CDR3 contains 16 residues. V lost 5 bases, J lost 1 base, and 16 bases lay in between. Per germline, CDR1 SGHAT and CDR2 FQNNGV. DNA of the CDR3: TGTGCCAGCAGCCCCTCGGGGTCGCCGGGCACAGATACGCAGTATTTT. Translation: CASSPSGSPGTDTQYF.

The rearrangement links TRBV19 to TRBJ1-5, with TRBD1 identical over 8 bases. J lost 6 bases, V lost 6 bases, and 10 bases had no gene match. The CDR3 has 15 residues. CDR1 is LNHDA, CDR2 SQIVND, per germline (reference sequence). CDR3 in amino acids: CASRDQTGVSQPQHF. The CDR3 DNA follows: TGTGCCAGTAGGGACCAGACAGGGGTGAGTCAGCCCCAGCATTTT.

The V call is TRBV6-5, the J call TRBJ1-2; TRBD1 matches 8 bases. The CDR3 is 15 amino acids. CDR1 is MNHEY and CDR2 is SVGAGI in the germline V gene. After removal of 0 bases from V and 8 bases from J, the junction contained 8 bases not matched to a gene. The CDR3 sequence is CASSYSDRGFGGYTF. CDR3 bases: TGTGCCAGCAGTTACTCCGACAGGGGTTTCGGCGGCTACACCTTC.

Details on this clone: This specimen includes other DNA sequences encoding the same CDR3. The chain joins TRBV5-6 to TRBJ1-1; D is perhaps TRBD1 (5 bases). The V end was cut by 2 bases, the J end by 5 bases, with 10 bases between. This CDR3 region has 13 residues. Germline values: CDR1 SGHDT, CDR2 YYEEEE. The chain's CDR3 is CASSFMTATEAFF. CDR3 bases: TGTGCCAGCAGCTTTATGACAGCGACTGAAGCTTTCTTT.

The chain employs TRBV12-5 and TRBJ1-1; TRBD1 agrees at 7 bases. The CDR3 runs 18 residues. J was trimmed by 0 bases and V by 0 bases; bases with no gene match: 10. Looked up from germline, CDR1 is LGHNT and CDR2 is FRNRAP. The CDR3 nucleotides read TGTGCTAGTGGTTTGGTACTCGGGACAGCTCCAATGAACACTGAAGCTTTCTTT. The encoded protein is CASGLVLGTAPMNTEAFF.

The chain carries TRBV6-1 and TRBJ2-1; 7 bases align to TRBD2. This CDR3 contains 15 residues. V trimming: 2 bases; J trimming: 3 bases; junction bases outside the gene matches: 4. Germline values: CDR1 MNHNS, CDR2 SASEGT. The CDR3 loop reads CASSEPGGFYNEQFF. The CDR3, as DNA: TGTGCCAGCAGTGAACCGGGGGGTTTCTACAATGAGCAGTTCTTC.

The chain has TRBV25-1 and TRBJ2-5, with 8 bases fitting TRBD1. Germline V gene sequence: CDR1 MGHDK, CDR2 SYGVNS. V dropped 3 bases and J dropped 5; count of bases not matched to a gene: 8. CDR3 length: 15 residues. The CDR3 DNA reads TGTGCCAGCAGTGACGACAGGGGAAACGGGGAGACCCAGTACTTC. Residues: CASSDDRGNGETQYF.

This rearrangement joins TRBV3-1 (or the pseudogene TRBV3-2) to TRBJ2-2; 7 nucleotides align to TRBD2. J was trimmed by 2 bases and V by 1 base; bases with no gene match: 10. The CDR3 extends over 18 amino acids. Germline CDR1 reads LGHDT; CDR2 reads YNNKEL (reference sequence). The CDR3 DNA reads TGTGCCAGCAGCCAAGTTTTTTGGGTAGCGGGCAACACCGGGGAGCTGTTTTTT. Protein product: CASSQVFWVAGNTGELFF.

The chain links TRBV18 to TRBJ2-7, with D tentatively TRBD2 (6 bases). Germline V CDR1 and CDR2: KGHSH, LQKENI. Trimming shortened V by 2 bases and J by 3 bases, and 14 bases separated the two germline ends. The length of the CDR3 is 15 residues. The CDR3 reads CASSPGKEGLYEQYF. The CDR3 DNA sequence: TGTGCCAGCTCACCAGGAAAGGAGGGGCTCTACGAGCAGTACTTC.

The chain employs TRBV7-2 and TRBJ1-1; 12 positions match TRBD1. This CDR3 is built from 17 residues. The germline CDR1 and CDR2 sequences are SGHTA and FQGNSA. The ends lost 4 bases at V and 4 bases at J; junction bases unmatched: 10. The CDR3 spells CASSSLPGQGAGTEAFF. DNA of the CDR3: TGTGCCAGCAGCTCCCTCCCGGGACAGGGGGCGGGCACTGAAGCTTTCTTT.